This TCR beta chain was sequenced for a study of read filtering for tumor transcriptome and immune sequencing. Background on the study: Mean patient age was around 66 years, range roughly 40 to 80; around 17 male, some 14 female. R-ISS stage counts were under 10 for I, roughly 16 for II, 7 for III. The study's findings and limits: In IR-seq, single-read clonotypes were approximately 79% of clonotypes but around 3.4% of reads. This fraction held mixed bone marrow immune cells after CD138-negative sorting.

This library used 300 to 500 ng RNA and molecular barcoded adaptors spanning alpha/delta and beta/gamma chains. One entry per CDR3 protein, called by TCRdb with MiXCR from the reads. The repertoire consists of 75,000 to 95,000 distinct CDR3 sequences, with around an eighth occurring once and the leading ten covering about 15%. In its sample, this clonotype was seen once. Its antigen remains unknown. Relative to the germline gene, one junction end is altered; a read error may explain this. The CDR3 sequence is 16 residues long. Germline CDR1 is LNHNV and CDR2 is YYDKDF (reference sequence). The J gene is TRBJ2-3, the V gene TRBV15; 8 positions agree with TRBD2. This clonotype was obtained from a donor at least 40 years old with multiple myeloma. Sequencing input: a population of CD138-negative cells sorted from bone marrow. CDR3 loop: CATRPRLALITDTQYF. DNA of the CDR3: TGTGCCACCAGACCGCGACTAGCGCTTATCACAGATACGCAGTACTTT.